This TCR beta chain is drawn from a study of blood T cells in healthy people across ages. The study, taken as a whole, reports: Greater diversity and more naive CD4+ cells were seen in long-lived donors than in aged donors. PBMC samples, being unsorted, prevented any conclusive comparison of naive and antigen-experienced cells.

With regard to this clonotype: Its antigen remains unknown.

The CDR3 runs 15 residues. Unmatched junction bases numbered 3, after V lost 1 base and J lost 4 bases. Germline values: CDR1 SGDLS, CDR2 YYNGEE. A J-beta primer mix and a sample-barcoded 5' primer were used in a second PCR of about 7 to 11 cycles. Each cDNA molecule, via a template-switch adaptor with 12 random nucleotides, was tagged. TCRdb ran MiXCR on the 5' RACE reads and lists one entry per CDR3 protein. The sample holds around 790,000 distinct CDR3 sequences, under 45% seen once. The origin of this receptor is a man aged 55 to 69 in good health. Sequencing was done on a sample of blood. This chain joins TRBV9 and TRBJ2-3, with 10 bases matching TRBD1. CDR3 sequence: CASSVQGQGPDTQYF. The CDR3 DNA sequence: TGTGCCAGCAGCGTACAGGGACAGGGGCCAGATACGCAGTATTTT. Based on the CDR3 plus reference TRBV9 and TRBJ2-3, the full variable domain is DSGVTQTPKHLITATGQRVTLRCSPRSGDLSVYWYQQSLDQGLQFLIQYYNGEERAKGNILERFSAQQFPDLHSELNLSSLELGDSALYFCASSVQGQGPDTQYFGPGTRLTVL.